There are a few counts of the clone carrying this T cell receptor beta chain. The antigen is unknown. The germline CDR1 and CDR2 sequences are LGHNA and YSLEER. V lost 1 base to trimming and J lost 3 bases; unmatched junction nucleotides: 8. This CDR3 is built from 16 residues. TCRdb re-derived calls from the RT-PCR reads in MiXCR, one entry per CDR3 protein. This sample carries more than 700,000 distinct CDR3 sequences, around 20% of them seen once, and the ten largest clones take roughly 10%. The data derive from a study of response to subunit inactivated influenza vaccine. Notes on the study in general: There was a suggestion from the authors that each seasonal influenza vaccination recruits few new T cells.

The J gene is TRBJ2-7, the V gene TRBV4-3; 8 bases are shared with TRBD2. The sequence derives from a man between 45 and 60 years old who received an inactivated influenza vaccine. This specimen was PBMCs from blood, taken 5 to 6 days after vaccination. CDR3 loop: CASSQGSSGSFYEQYF. CDR3 sequence (DNA): TGCGCCAGCAGCCAAGGGTCAAGCGGGAGTTTCTACGAGCAGTACTTC.